The clone carrying this T cell receptor beta chain has more than one count but fewer than ten. TCRdb fed the RT-PCR reads into MiXCR, producing one record per CDR3 protein. The sample lists fewer than 800,000 distinct CDR3 sequences, around 14% seen once, with 3.6% in the top ten. V lost 1 base and J lost 2, with 17 bases in between. CDR3 length equals 18 residues. Germline CDR1 is MNHEY and CDR2 is SVGAGI. This clonotype was sampled from a female donor in good health, serving as a healthy control. The rearrangement joins TRBV6-5 to TRBJ1-4, with a possible D match to TRBD1 (5 bases). The sample consisted of memory CD4+ T cells from blood. This CDR3 is CASSYLTGTSLTNEKLFF. The CDR3 DNA follows: TGTGCCAGCAGTTACTTAACCGGGACGTCATTGACTAATGAAAAACTGTTTTTT.